Listed here are 2 T cell receptor beta chains from one sample, sequenced in a study of molecular identifiers for immune sequencing clone quantification. TCRdb ran MiXCR on the PCR reads and lists one entry per CDR3 protein. Of about 640,000 distinct CDR3 sequences listed, about 20% are singletons. Sequencing was performed on naive CD8+ T cells from blood, with Jurkat cell RNA spiked in. Subset specified: FACS-sorted CD8+CD4-CCR7+CD45RA+ naive T cells. The receptor source for this set is a human donor in good health. Some libraries in this study had Jurkat cell RNA spiked in.

The table lists this clonotype with many counts. A junction end diverges from the germline sequence, so it may reflect a read error. The chain has TRBV19 and TRBJ2-3; 8 bases fit TRBD2. The CDR3 is 12 residues long. Germline CDR1 and CDR2: LNHDA and SQIVND (reference sequence). CDR3 nucleotide sequence: TGTGCCAGTCGGACTAGCAGAGATACGCAGTATTTT. This encodes CASRTSRDTQYF.

There are many counts of this clonotype. V usage is TRBV4-3 and J usage is TRBJ2-7; 8 bases line up with TRBD2. Trimming took 0 bases from V and 4 from J; bases not matched to a gene: 8. CDR1 and CDR2 (germline): LGHNA, YSLEER. This CDR3 has 16 residues. The CDR3 region is CASSQEPSGSSYEQYF. CDR3 bases: TGCGCCAGCAGCCAAGAGCCCAGCGGGAGTAGTTACGAGCAGTACTTC.